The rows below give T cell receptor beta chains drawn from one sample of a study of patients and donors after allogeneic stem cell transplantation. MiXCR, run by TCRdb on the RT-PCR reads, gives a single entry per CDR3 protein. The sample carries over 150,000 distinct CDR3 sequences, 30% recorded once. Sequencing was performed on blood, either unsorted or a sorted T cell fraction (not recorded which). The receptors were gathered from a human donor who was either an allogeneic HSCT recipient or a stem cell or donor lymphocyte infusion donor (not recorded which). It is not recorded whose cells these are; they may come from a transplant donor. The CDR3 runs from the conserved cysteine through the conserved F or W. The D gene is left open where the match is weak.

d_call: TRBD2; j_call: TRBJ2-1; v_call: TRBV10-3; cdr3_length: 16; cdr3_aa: CAISVSGRSSYNEQFF
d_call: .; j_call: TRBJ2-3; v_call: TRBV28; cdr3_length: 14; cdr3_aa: CASSATGSGDTQYF
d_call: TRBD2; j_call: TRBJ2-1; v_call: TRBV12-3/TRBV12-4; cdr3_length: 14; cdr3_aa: CASSFVGGQGEQFF
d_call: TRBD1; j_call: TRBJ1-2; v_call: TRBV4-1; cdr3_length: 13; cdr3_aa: CASSQLTDRGLSF
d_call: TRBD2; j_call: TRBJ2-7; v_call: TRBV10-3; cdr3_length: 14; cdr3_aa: CAISGLAGGYEQYF
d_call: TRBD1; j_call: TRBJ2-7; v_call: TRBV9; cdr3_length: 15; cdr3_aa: CASSVGPGQSYEQYF
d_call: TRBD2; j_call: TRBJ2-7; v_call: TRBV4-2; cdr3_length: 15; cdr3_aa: CASSQDRGRGYEQYF
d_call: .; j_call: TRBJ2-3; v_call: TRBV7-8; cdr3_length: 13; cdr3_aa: CASRDPQGDTQYF
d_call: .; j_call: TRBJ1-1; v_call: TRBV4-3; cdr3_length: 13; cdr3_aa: CASSQDMPTEAFF
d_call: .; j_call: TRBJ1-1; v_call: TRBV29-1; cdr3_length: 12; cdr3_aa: CSVAVGNTEAFF
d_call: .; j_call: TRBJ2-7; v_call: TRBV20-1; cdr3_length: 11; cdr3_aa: CSASRTYEQYF
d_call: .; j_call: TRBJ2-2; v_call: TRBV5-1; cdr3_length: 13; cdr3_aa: CASSSQFTGELFF
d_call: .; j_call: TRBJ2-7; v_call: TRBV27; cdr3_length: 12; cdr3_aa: CASRTDSYEQYF
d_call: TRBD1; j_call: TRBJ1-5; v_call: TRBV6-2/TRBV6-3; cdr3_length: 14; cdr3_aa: CASSRTGGNQPQHF
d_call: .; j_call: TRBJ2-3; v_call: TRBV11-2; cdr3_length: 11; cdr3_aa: CASSATDTQYF
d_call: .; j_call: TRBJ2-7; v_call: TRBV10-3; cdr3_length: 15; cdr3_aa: CAISESGRGGYEQYF
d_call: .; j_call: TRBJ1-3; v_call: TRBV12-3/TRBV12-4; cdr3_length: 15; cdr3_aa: CAIIPPNLSGNTIYF
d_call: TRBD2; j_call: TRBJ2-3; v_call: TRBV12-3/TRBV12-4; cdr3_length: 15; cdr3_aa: CASSSGTSGSTTQYF
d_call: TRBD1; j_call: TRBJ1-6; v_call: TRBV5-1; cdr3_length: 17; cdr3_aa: CASRDRGPSSYNSPLHF
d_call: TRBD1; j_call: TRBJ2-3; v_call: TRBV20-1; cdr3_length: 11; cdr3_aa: CSARRGDRGLF
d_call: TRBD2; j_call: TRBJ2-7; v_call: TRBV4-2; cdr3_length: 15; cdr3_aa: CASSQDLAGGREQYF